This passage covers 17 T cell receptor beta chains from one sample sequenced in a study of cytomegalovirus exposure and HLA in healthy donors. Sequencing used immunoSEQ multiplex PCR; TCRdb keeps in-frame clones, though not all of them. The sample carries 150,000 to 200,000 clones, 80% to 90% recorded once. Specimen: PBMCs. The receptors originated from a woman younger than 30 in good health and CMV-seronegative.

This chain connects TRBV29-1 to TRBJ2-7; possible D gene TRBD2, 6 bases. The CDR3 is made up of 16 amino acids. V shed 4 bases and J shed 0 bases, with 19 bases lying between them. Germline V gene sequence: CDR1 SQVTM, CDR2 ANQGSEA. The CDR3 nucleotides are TGCAGCGTTGGTCGCATTGACGGGGGTAGCTCCTACGAGCAGTACTTC. Protein product: CSVGRIDGGSSYEQYF.

The chain couples TRBV9 to TRBJ2-3; 10 positions match TRBD2. CDR1 is SGDLS, CDR2 YYNGEE, per germline. The V gene end was trimmed by 3 bases and the J gene end by 4 bases; junction bases not matched to a gene: 8. This CDR3 is built from 16 residues. The CDR3 DNA follows: TGTGCCAGCAGCGGGAGCGGGGGGGGGAGGCCAGATACGCAGTATTTT. This sequence encodes CASSGSGGGRPDTQYF. Drawing the rest from reference TRBV9 and TRBJ2-3, the complete variable domain is DSGVTQTPKHLITATGQRVTLRCSPRSGDLSVYWYQQSLDQGLQFLIQYYNGEERAKGNILERFSAQQFPDLHSELNLSSLELGDSALYFCASSGSGGGRPDTQYFGPGTRLTVL.

This chain links TRBV7-3 with TRBJ2-5; TRBD1 aligns across 8 bases. Per germline, CDR1 SGHTA and CDR2 FQGTGA. The CDR3 length is 15 residues. The ends lost 4 bases at V and 4 bases at J; junction bases unmatched: 8. The DNA for the CDR3 is TGTGCCAGCAGCTCCCGGTGGACAGGGACAGAGACCCAGTACTTC. Protein product: CASSSRWTGTETQYF.

The J gene is TRBJ2-2, the V gene TRBV5-1; TRBD1 matches at 10 bases. Germline values: CDR1 SGHRS, CDR2 YFSETQ. The CDR3 totals 17 residues. V lost 4 bases to trimming and J lost 5 bases; unmatched junction nucleotides: 11. As DNA, the CDR3 is TGCGCCAGCAGCCGACTGGACAGGGGGGTATTAACCGGGGAGCTGTTTTTT. Amino acids: CASSRLDRGVLTGELFF.

This rearrangement joins TRBV5-1 to TRBJ2-1; TRBD2 matches 7 bases. CDR3 length: 15 amino acids. The J segment lost 0 bases and the V segment lost 5 bases, leaving 5 bases of the junction unmatched. Looked up from germline, CDR1 is SGHRS and CDR2 is YFSETQ. In nucleotides, the CDR3 is TGCGCCAGCAGACCCGGCGGGAGCTCCTACAATGAGCAGTTCTTC. Its protein product is CASRPGGSSYNEQFF. The entire variable domain, with the rest obtained from reference TRBV5-1 and TRBJ2-1, is as follows: KAGVTQTPRYLIKTRGQQVTLSCSPISGHRSVSWYQQTPGQGLQFLFEYFSETQRNKGNFPGRFSGRQFSNSRSEMNVSTLELGDSALYLCASRPGGSSYNEQFFGPGTRLTVL.

The chain is built from TRBV7-6 and TRBJ1-1, with D possibly TRBD1 on 5 matching bases. Looked up from germline, CDR1 is SGHVS and CDR2 is FNYEAQ. V lost 0 bases and J 6 bases, leaving 11 bases between the germline ends. CDR3 size: 14 residues. The CDR3 DNA follows: TGTGCCAGCAGCTTAGCGTCCCAGGGATCTGAAGCTTTCTTT. Translation gives CASSLASQGSEAFF.

V usage is TRBV4-1 and J usage is TRBJ2-2; possibly TRBD1 for D (5 bases). Germline V lookup: CDR1 MGHRA, CDR2 YSYEKL. The CDR3 length is 14 residues. V dropped 0 bases and J dropped 7 bases, with 9 bases sitting between them. The CDR3 DNA follows: TGCGCCAGCAGCCAAGACAGGGCGGTCGGGGAGCTGTTTTTT. Protein: CASSQDRAVGELFF.

This clone occurred a few times. V gene TRBV29-1 combines with J gene TRBJ1-1, with a tentative D call TRBD1 (6 bases). The V and J ends lost 6 bases and 5 bases respectively, with 10 bases between them. CDR1 is SQVTM and CDR2 is ANQGSEA in the germline V gene. The CDR3 is 11 amino acids. The CDR3 reads CSVETGTEAFF. The CDR3 coding sequence is TGCAGCGTCGAAACAGGGACTGAAGCTTTCTTT.

J is TRBJ2-1 and V is TRBV29-1; maybe TRBD1 (6 bases). The V end was cut by 6 bases, the J end by 10 bases, with 13 bases between. The germline gives CDR1 SQVTM, CDR2 ANQGSEA. CDR3 size: 11 residues. Written as DNA, the CDR3 is TGCAGCGTCCTCAGAACAGGGGAGCAGTTCTTC. Its translation: CSVLRTGEQFF.

The rearrangement uses TRBV29-1 and TRBJ2-1; 12 positions match TRBD1. Germline V lookup: CDR1 SQVTM, CDR2 ANQGSEA. This CDR3 is 14 amino acids long. With 5 bases clipped from V and 9 bases from J, the junction kept 8 bases outside the gene matches. The CDR3 loop reads CSVRGQGAEVEQFF. CDR3 sequence (DNA): TGCAGCGTTCGGGGACAGGGGGCGGAGGTTGAGCAGTTCTTC.

The V call is TRBV4-3, the J call TRBJ1-4; 7 bases are a match to TRBD1. The CDR3 contains 18 residues. The V segment lost 4 bases and the J segment 7 bases; nucleotides outside the gene matches: 18. Germline values: CDR1 LGHNA, CDR2 YSLEER. The CDR3 DNA follows: TGCGCCAGCAGCCCTGCGGAAAGCGGACAGACAGGGTCTGAAAAACTGTTTTTT. Its translation is CASSPAESGQTGSEKLFF.

The gene calls are TRBV4-3 and TRBJ1-1; 7 nucleotides agree with TRBD1. The CDR3 is 15 amino acids. Germline CDR1 and CDR2: LGHNA and YSLEER. The V and J ends lost 1 base and 4 bases, in that order; junction bases with no gene match: 6. The DNA of the CDR3 is TGCGCCAGCAGCCAAGTAACAGGGGTCCCCACTGAAGCTTTCTTT. This encodes CASSQVTGVPTEAFF.

The chain recombines TRBV7-8 with TRBJ1-5, with a weak D call TRBD1 (5 bases). Trimming took 6 bases from V and 2 from J, leaving 20 bases between them. Germline loops: CDR1 SGHVS, CDR2 FQNEAQ. This CDR3 has 17 residues. The CDR3 region has the DNA TGTGCCAGCAGTAATCTGTATGGGGGGAGAGGCAATCAGCCCCAGCATTTT. Translating gives CASSNLYGGRGNQPQHF.

This chain uses TRBV11-2 with TRBJ2-1, with TRBD2 identical over 11 bases. The V gene end was trimmed by 4 bases and the J gene end by 7 bases; junction bases not matched to a gene: 3. Germline loops: CDR1 SGHAT, CDR2 FQNNGV. The CDR3 totals 14 residues. The CDR3: CASSSLAGGNEQFF. The CDR3 DNA sequence: TGTGCCAGCAGCTCCCTAGCGGGAGGAAATGAGCAGTTCTTC.

V gene TRBV10-3 combines with J gene TRBJ2-1; possibly TRBD2 for D (7 bases). CDR3 size: 14 residues. Germline CDR1 reads ENHRY; CDR2 reads SYGVKD. V gave up 5 bases and J gave up 6 bases, with 14 bases separating them. This CDR3 reads CAISKQGGFNEQFF. CDR3 nucleotides: TGTGCCATCAGTAAACAGGGAGGGTTCAATGAGCAGTTCTTC.

CDR3 nucleotides: TGTGCCTGGGAGGGCAGCCCGAACACCGGGGAGCTGTTTTTT. It specifies CAWEGSPNTGELFF. The chain uses TRBV30 and TRBJ2-2, with D tentatively TRBD2 (5 bases). Trimming stripped 5 bases from V and 0 bases from J, with 10 bases between. CDR1 is GTSNPN, CDR2 SVGIG, per germline (reference sequence). The CDR3 has 14 amino acids.

This chain links TRBV6-1 with TRBJ1-4, with D maybe TRBD1 (5 bases). V shed 4 bases and J shed 0 bases, with 15 bases lying between them. Looked up from germline, CDR1 is MNHNS and CDR2 is SASEGT. The CDR3 runs to 17 residues. The CDR3 loop reads CASSALVGGTTNEKLFF. For the CDR3, the DNA is TGTGCCAGCAGTGCGTTGGTGGGGGGAACAACTAATGAAAAACTGTTTTTT.